These 2 T cell receptor beta chains were sequenced from one sample in a study of T cells after posttransplantation cyclophosphamide. Data came from immunoSEQ multiplex PCR; TCRdb stores just in-frame clones and leaves some out. The sample lists 4,500 to 6,000 clones; 85% to 95% were seen once. The specimen was CD4+ T cells sorted from bone marrow. The receptors shown here come from a woman aged 55-69 years in good health, CMV-negative, and a related stem cell transplant donor.

The chain joins TRBV6-1 to TRBJ1-3; D call uncertain. The germline gives CDR1 MNHNS, CDR2 SASEGT. CDR3 size: 15 residues. V was shortened by 2 bases and J by 1 base, with 9 bases between the two germline ends. This CDR3 reads CASSEPSRSGNTIYF. CDR3 DNA sequence: TGTGCCAGCAGTGAACCTTCTCGTTCTGGAAACACCATATATTTT.

This chain connects TRBV7-3 to TRBJ2-1; TRBD1 might be the D (6 bases). Between the trimmed V and J ends, which lost 5 bases and 7 bases, there was a span of 12 bases. The CDR3 covers 13 residues. The germline V gene encodes CDR1 SGHTA and CDR2 FQGTGA. For the CDR3, the DNA is TGTGCCAGCAGCCTCCAACAGGGAAATGAGCAGTTCTTC. Residues: CASSLQQGNEQFF.